This entry lists 17 T cell receptor beta chains sequenced from one sample in a study of shared clonotypes between healthy human individuals. Clones were read by immunoSEQ multiplex PCR, and TCRdb kept only the in-frame ones, dropping some. The sample has more than 2,000,000 clones, over 85% seen once; the top ten hold more than 0.12%. What was sequenced was naive CD4+ T cells sorted from blood. Subset meaning: CD45RA+ positively selected. Source of these receptors: a man aged 18 to 29 in good health.

Regarding this clone: The sample has other DNA sequences that encode this CDR3 too. The chain is built from TRBV5-1 and TRBJ1-3; no definite D call. Germline V CDR1 and CDR2: SGHRS, YFSETQ. The CDR3 is made up of 14 amino acids. Trimming cost V 0 bases and J 4 bases, with 8 bases left between them. CDR3 sequence: CASSLGQEGNTIYF. The CDR3 DNA follows: TGCGCCAGCAGCTTGGGGCAGGAGGGAAACACCATATATTTT.

This clone has a single count. The chain uses TRBV5-1 and TRBJ2-3; D may correspond to TRBD1 or TRBD2 (5 bases each). Trimming took off 3 bases at V and 0 bases at J, with 8 bases between the two ends. The CDR3 is 14 residues long. Germline V gene data show CDR1 as SGHRS and CDR2 as YFSETQ. CDR3 loop: CASSWGISTDTQYF. DNA for the CDR3: TGCGCCAGCAGCTGGGGGATTAGCACAGATACGCAGTATTTT.

The genes are TRBV5-4 and TRBJ2-3; D is unclear. Germline values: CDR1 SGHNT, CDR2 YYREEE (reference sequence). This CDR3 contains 14 residues. V dropped 1 base and J dropped 0 bases, with 6 bases sitting between them. CDR3 sequence (DNA): TGTGCCAGCAGCTTGTCTGACAGCACAGATACGCAGTATTTT. This encodes CASSLSDSTDTQYF. Based on the CDR3 plus reference TRBV5-4 and TRBJ2-3, the full variable domain is ETGVTQSPTHLIKTRGQQVTLRCSSQSGHNTVSWYQQALGQGPQFIFQYYREEENGRGNFPPRFSGLQFPNYSSELNVNALELDDSALYLCASSLSDSTDTQYFGPGTRLTVL.

About this clone itself: This sample also contains other DNA sequences that code for the same CDR3. The chain joins TRBV7-2 to TRBJ2-1; 9 nucleotides line up with TRBD2. This CDR3 is 16 amino acids long. The V and J ends lost 5 bases and 9 bases, in that order; junction bases with no gene match: 14. The germline gives CDR1 SGHTA, CDR2 FQGNSA. The CDR3 nucleotides are TGTGCCAGCAGCCTCGTCCGGGCGGGAGGGCCGGGTGAGCAGTTCTTC. Protein: CASSLVRAGGPGEQFF.

V usage is TRBV30 and J usage is TRBJ2-4; 14 bases fit TRBD2. The CDR3 is made up of 18 amino acids. Germline V gives CDR1 GTSNPN, CDR2 SVGIG (reference sequence). Trimming took 2 bases from V and 3 from J; bases not matched to a gene: 9. CDR3 sequence reads: CAWSRLAGGPNDKNIQYF. Here the CDR3 DNA reads TGTGCCTGGAGTAGACTAGCGGGAGGGCCGAATGACAAAAACATTCAGTACTTC.

The gene calls are TRBV29-1 and TRBJ2-5; 14 positions match TRBD2. This CDR3 is built from 14 residues. Germline V gene lookup returns CDR1 SQVTM and CDR2 ANQGSEA. V was pared by 7 bases and J by 5 bases, with 6 bases of the junction left unmatched. The CDR3 bases are TGCAGCGCGGGACTAGCGGGAGCAGGGGAGACCCAGTACTTC. Protein sequence: CSAGLAGAGETQYF.

The chain joins TRBV5-1 to TRBJ1-3, with 8 positions matching TRBD1. V was clipped by 4 bases and J by 2 bases; unmatched bases: 5. The germline V gene has CDR1 SGHRS and CDR2 YFSETQ. The CDR3 loop spans 15 amino acids. The chain's CDR3 is CASSQSTGAGNTIYF. CDR3 nucleotide sequence: TGCGCCAGCAGCCAATCGACAGGGGCTGGAAACACCATATATTTT. The full variable domain, its missing parts supplied by reference TRBV5-1 and TRBJ1-3, is KAGVTQTPRYLIKTRGQQVTLSCSPISGHRSVSWYQQTPGQGLQFLFEYFSETQRNKGNFPGRFSGRQFSNSRSEMNVSTLELGDSALYLCASSQSTGAGNTIYFGEGSWLTVV.

About this clone: At one of its ends the junction is not consistent with the germline gene, which may arise from a read error. Other nucleotide sequences in the sample specify the same CDR3. The chain carries TRBV5-4 and TRBJ2-7; TRBD2 aligns across 12 bases. The CDR3 runs to 15 residues. Germline CDR1 and CDR2: SGHNT and YYREEE (reference sequence). The CDR3 nucleotides are TGTGCCAGCAGCCCCCGGACTAGCGGGGTCTACGAGCAGTATTTC. It is translated as CASSPRTSGVYEQYF.

The genes are TRBV6-5 and TRBJ1-2; TRBD1 matches 10 bases. Per the germline V gene, CDR1 is MNHEY and CDR2 is SVGAGI. Trimming took 0 bases from V and 11 from J; bases not matched to a gene: 9. This CDR3 has 15 amino acids. The CDR3 spells CASSYSGQGGIQYTF. The CDR3 coding sequence is TGTGCCAGCAGTTACTCCGGACAGGGGGGGATCCAATACACCTTC.

The chain is built from TRBV5-4 and TRBJ2-7; 10 bases fit TRBD1. Germline CDR1 is SGHNT and CDR2 is YYREEE (reference sequence). The CDR3 has 16 residues. V was pared by 5 bases and J by 7 bases, with 15 bases of the junction left unmatched. CDR3 residues: CASSPTAGTGAEEQYF. The CDR3 DNA is TGTGCCAGCAGTCCAACCGCCGGGACAGGGGCTGAAGAGCAGTACTTC.

Note on this clone: An end of the junction does not agree with germline; a read error may underlie this. The V and J genes are TRBV7-9 and TRBJ1-2; 9 bases map to TRBD1. The V gene's germline CDR1 is SEHNR and CDR2 FQNEAQ (reference sequence). This CDR3 is 14 amino acids long. As DNA, the CDR3 is TGTGCCAGCAACTTACAGGGGGCAGGCTATGGCTACACCTTC. It specifies CASNLQGAGYGYTF.

This clone appeared once. The chain joins TRBV11-2 to TRBJ2-1; the D gene is possibly TRBD2 (6 bases). The CDR3 totals 14 residues. The V gene lost 5 bases and the J gene lost 2 bases, with 10 bases spanning the gap. Germline V gene data show CDR1 as SGHAT and CDR2 as FQNNGV. Written as DNA, the CDR3 is TGTGCCAGCAGCGGGGGGTACACCTACAATGAGCAGTTCTTC. Translation: CASSGGYTYNEQFF. Based on the CDR3 plus reference TRBV11-2 and TRBJ2-1, the full variable domain is EAGVAQSPRYKIIEKRQSVAFWCNPISGHATLYWYQQILGQGPKLLIQFQNNGVVDDSQLPKDRFSAERLKGVDSTLKIQPAKLEDSAVYLCASSGGYTYNEQFFGPGTRLTVL.

This clone was detected once. The junction and the germline gene differ at one end; a read error may be behind it. V usage is TRBV14 and J usage is TRBJ2-6; D may be TRBD1 (6 bases). CDR1 and CDR2 from the germline V gene are SGHDN and FVKESK. The CDR3 loop spans 21 amino acids. In DNA form, the CDR3 reads TGTGCCAGCAGGCAAGAAGAACCCCACATACTCAGGGGATCTGGGGCCAACGTCCTGACTTTC. Amino acid sequence: CASRQEEPHILRGSGANVLTF.

The chain couples TRBV10-1 to TRBJ2-7; D gene uncertain. The V gene lost 4 bases and the J gene lost 1 base, with 5 bases spanning the gap. CDR1 is WNHNN, CDR2 SYGVQD, per germline (reference sequence). The CDR3 is made up of 12 amino acids. The CDR3 is CASSGQSYEQYF. For the CDR3, the DNA is TGCGCCAGCAGTGGTCAGTCCTACGAGCAGTACTTC.

The chain combines TRBV6-6 with TRBJ2-7; possible D gene TRBD1, 6 bases. The germline V and J ends were trimmed by 8 bases and 1 base, with 15 bases remaining between them. CDR3 length: 14 amino acids. CDR1 and CDR2 from the germline V gene are MNHNY and SVGAGI (reference sequence). In nucleotides, the CDR3 is TGTGCCAGCGATGAGACAGGATCGTCCTACGAGCAGTACTTC. Its protein is CASDETGSSYEQYF.

Of note for this clone: Different DNA sequences within this sample yield the same CDR3. J is TRBJ2-7 and V is TRBV6-5; 9 bases are shared with TRBD1. Germline lookup yields CDR1 MNHEY and CDR2 SVGAGI. J was trimmed by 3 bases and V by 6 bases; bases with no gene match: 6. The CDR3 spans 14 residues. This CDR3 is CASSSTGGSYEQYF. In DNA, the CDR3 is TGTGCCAGCAGCTCGACAGGGGGAAGCTACGAGCAGTACTTC.

V and J are TRBV27 and TRBJ1-2; D remains unclear. V was pared by 5 bases and J by 8 bases, with 15 bases between. The CDR3 runs to 13 residues. Germline V gene data show CDR1 as MNHEY and CDR2 as SMNVEV (reference sequence). CDR3 sequence reads: CASSQSQISGYTF. The DNA for the CDR3 is TGTGCCAGCAGTCAGTCCCAGATCTCGGGCTACACCTTC.